This is a list of T cell receptor beta chains from one sample in a study of OX40 agonist ivuxolimab in advanced cancers. TCRdb keeps only in-frame clones here, not all; method: immunoSEQ multiplex PCR. The data contain nearly 70,000 clones, about nine tenths of them singletons. This specimen consisted of CD4+ or CD8+ T cells sorted from blood, obtained in a trial of the OX40 agonist ivuxolimab. The receptors stem from an adult with an advanced solid tumor such as melanoma, head and neck, liver or kidney cancer. CDR3s leave out the opening cysteine and the closing phenylalanine or tryptophan.

J: TRBJ1-6
V: TRBV27
CDR3: ATWAGRGSPLH

J: TRBJ1-1
V: TRBV19
CDR3: ASSLWTQGNTEAF

J: TRBJ2-5
V: TRBV15
CDR3: ATLQGGRETQY

J: TRBJ2-5
V: TRBV5-1
CDR3: ASSYSGEQTQY

J: TRBJ1-1
V: TRBV11-2
CDR3: ASSLEVIGEAF

J: TRBJ2-7
V: TRBV18
CDR3: ASSPLFSYEQY

J: TRBJ2-1
V: TRBV18
CDR3: ASSLTGTYNEQF

J: TRBJ1-3
V: TRBV6-1
CDR3: ASSGSGGGNTIY

J: TRBJ1-2
V: TRBV20-1
CDR3: SAIGPYGYT

J: TRBJ1-5
V: TRBV27
CDR3: ASSLSFPQPQH